This T cell receptor beta chain was sequenced for a study of vaccination and CD4 T cells after COVID-19. After removal of 5 bases from V and 6 bases from J, the junction contained 9 bases not matched to a gene. Germline values: CDR1 SGHTA, CDR2 FQGNSA. There are 15 residues in the CDR3. About this clonotype itself: Its antigen is not identified.

CD4+ T cells that had been cultured provided DNA sequenced with the Oncomine TCR Beta short-read assay. TCRdb used MiXCR to reprocess the PCR reads, holding one entry per CDR3 protein. The sample contains under 15,000 distinct CDR3 sequences, approximately 42% of which appear only once. The treatment denotes: roughly 10-day PBMC culture with coronavirus spike peptide pools or control peptides (ViraFEST assay). V usage is TRBV7-2 and J usage is TRBJ2-3; 9 nucleotides agree with TRBD1. The source was CD4+ T cells from blood, cultured in vitro, collected after SARS-CoV-2 vaccination. The TCR originated in a human donor who had recovered from COVID-19. The CDR3 coding sequence is TGTGCCAGCAGCCCGGGGACAGGGTTTCAGGATACGCAGTATTTT. Encoded protein: CASSPGTGFQDTQYF.